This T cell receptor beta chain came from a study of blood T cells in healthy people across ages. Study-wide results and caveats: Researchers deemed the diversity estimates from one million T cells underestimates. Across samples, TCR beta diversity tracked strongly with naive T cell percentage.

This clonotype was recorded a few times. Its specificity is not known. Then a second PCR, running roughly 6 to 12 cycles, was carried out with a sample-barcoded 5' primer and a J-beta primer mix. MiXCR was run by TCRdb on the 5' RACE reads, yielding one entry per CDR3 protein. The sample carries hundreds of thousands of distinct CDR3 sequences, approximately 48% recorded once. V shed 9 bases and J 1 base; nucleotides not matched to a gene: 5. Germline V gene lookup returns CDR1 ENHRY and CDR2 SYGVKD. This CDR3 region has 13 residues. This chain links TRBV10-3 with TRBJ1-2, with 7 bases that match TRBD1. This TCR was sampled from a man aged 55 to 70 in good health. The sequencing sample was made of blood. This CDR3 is CAIRDSDNYGYTF. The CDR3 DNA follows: TGTGCCATAAGGGACAGCGATAACTATGGCTACACCTTC.